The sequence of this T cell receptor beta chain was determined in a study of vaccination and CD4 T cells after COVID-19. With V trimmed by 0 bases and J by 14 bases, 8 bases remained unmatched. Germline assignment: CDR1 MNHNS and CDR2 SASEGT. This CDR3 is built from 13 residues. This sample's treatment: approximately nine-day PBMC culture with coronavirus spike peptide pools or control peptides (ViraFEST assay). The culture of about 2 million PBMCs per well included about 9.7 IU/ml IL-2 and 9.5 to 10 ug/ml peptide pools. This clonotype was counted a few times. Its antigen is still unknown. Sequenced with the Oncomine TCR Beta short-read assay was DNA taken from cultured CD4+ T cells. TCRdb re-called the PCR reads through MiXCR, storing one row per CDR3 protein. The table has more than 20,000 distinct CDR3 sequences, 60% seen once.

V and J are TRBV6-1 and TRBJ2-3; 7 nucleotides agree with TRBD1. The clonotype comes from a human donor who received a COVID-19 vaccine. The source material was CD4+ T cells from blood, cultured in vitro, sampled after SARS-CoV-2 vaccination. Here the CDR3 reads CASSEAGTAHAYF. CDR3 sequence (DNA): TGTGCCAGCAGTGAAGCAGGGACAGCTCATGCGTATTTT.